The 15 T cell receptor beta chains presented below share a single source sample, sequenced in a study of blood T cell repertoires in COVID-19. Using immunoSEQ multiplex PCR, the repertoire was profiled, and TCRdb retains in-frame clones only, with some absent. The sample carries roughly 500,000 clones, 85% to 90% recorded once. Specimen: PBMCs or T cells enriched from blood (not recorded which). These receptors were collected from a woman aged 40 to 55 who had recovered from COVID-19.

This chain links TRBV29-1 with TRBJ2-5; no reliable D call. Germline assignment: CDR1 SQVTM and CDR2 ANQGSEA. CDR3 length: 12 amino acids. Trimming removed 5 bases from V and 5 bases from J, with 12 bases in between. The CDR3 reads CSVFPPAETQYF. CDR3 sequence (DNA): TGCAGCGTTTTTCCCCCAGCGGAGACCCAGTACTTC.

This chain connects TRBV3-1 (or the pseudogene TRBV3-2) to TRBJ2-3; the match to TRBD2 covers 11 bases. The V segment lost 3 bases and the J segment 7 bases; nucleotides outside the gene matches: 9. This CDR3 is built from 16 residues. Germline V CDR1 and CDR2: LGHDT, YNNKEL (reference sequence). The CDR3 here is CASSHHIAGGPYTQYF. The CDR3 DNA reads TGTGCCAGCAGCCACCACATAGCGGGAGGGCCATATACGCAGTATTTT.

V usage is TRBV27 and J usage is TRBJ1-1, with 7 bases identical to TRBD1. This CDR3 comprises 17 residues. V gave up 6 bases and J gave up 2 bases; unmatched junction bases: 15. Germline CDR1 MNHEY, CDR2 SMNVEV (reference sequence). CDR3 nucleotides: TGTGCCAGCAGCCCCGACCCCCTCGGGACAGATAACACTGAAGCTTTCTTT. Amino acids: CASSPDPLGTDNTEAFF.

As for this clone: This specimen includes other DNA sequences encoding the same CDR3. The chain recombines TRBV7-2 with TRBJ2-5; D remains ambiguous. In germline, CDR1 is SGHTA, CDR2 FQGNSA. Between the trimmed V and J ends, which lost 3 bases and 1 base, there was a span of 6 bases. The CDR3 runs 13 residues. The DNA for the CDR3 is TGTGCCAGCAGCTTGGGCCTCCAAGAGACCCAGTACTTC. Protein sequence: CASSLGLQETQYF.

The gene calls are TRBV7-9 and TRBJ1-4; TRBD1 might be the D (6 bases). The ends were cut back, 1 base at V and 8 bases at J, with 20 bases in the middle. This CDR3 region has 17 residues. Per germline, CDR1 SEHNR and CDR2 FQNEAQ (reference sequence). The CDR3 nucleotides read TGTGCCAGCAGCTTAGACAGGGAACATTCGGACGTGGAAAAACTGTTTTTT. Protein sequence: CASSLDREHSDVEKLFF.

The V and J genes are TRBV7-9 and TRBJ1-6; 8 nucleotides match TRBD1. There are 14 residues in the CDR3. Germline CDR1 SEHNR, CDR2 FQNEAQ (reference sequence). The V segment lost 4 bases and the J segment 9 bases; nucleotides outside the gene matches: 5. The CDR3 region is CASSYGQGASPLHF. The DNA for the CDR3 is TGTGCCAGCAGCTATGGACAGGGAGCTTCACCCCTCCACTTT.

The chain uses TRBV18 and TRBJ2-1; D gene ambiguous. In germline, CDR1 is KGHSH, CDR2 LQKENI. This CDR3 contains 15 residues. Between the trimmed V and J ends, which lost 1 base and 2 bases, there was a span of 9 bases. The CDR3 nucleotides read TGTGCCAGCTCACCACGTCATACTACCTACAATGAGCAGTTCTTC. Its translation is CASSPRHTTYNEQFF.

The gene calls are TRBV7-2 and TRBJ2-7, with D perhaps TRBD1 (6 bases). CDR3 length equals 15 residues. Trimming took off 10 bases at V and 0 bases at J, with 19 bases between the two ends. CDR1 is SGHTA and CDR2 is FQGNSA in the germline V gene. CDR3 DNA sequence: TGTGCCACCGCCCAAGGACAGACCATCTCCTACGAGCAGTACTTC. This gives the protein CATAQGQTISYEQYF.

The CDR3, as DNA: TGTGCCAGCAGCTTGACCTGGACAGCCCAAGAGACCCAGTACTTC. Translating it yields CASSLTWTAQETQYF. The rearrangement links TRBV5-4 to TRBJ2-5; D possibly corresponds to TRBD1 (6 bases). Germline lookup yields CDR1 SGHNT and CDR2 YYREEE (reference sequence). Deletions cut 1 base from V and 1 base from J, with 11 bases between. The CDR3 consists of 15 residues.

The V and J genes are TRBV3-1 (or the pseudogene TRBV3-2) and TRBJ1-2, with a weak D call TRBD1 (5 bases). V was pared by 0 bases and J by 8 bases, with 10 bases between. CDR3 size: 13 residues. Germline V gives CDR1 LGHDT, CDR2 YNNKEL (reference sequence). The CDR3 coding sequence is TGTGCCAGCAGCCAAGATAGGGGCAGGGGCTACACCTTC. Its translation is CASSQDRGRGYTF.

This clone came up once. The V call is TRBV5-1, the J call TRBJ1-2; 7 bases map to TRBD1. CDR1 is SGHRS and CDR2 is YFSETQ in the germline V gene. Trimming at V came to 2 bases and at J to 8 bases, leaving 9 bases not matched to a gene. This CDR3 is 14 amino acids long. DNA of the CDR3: TGCGCCAGCAGCTTTAACAGGGGAACAGAGGGCTACACCTTC. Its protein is CASSFNRGTEGYTF.

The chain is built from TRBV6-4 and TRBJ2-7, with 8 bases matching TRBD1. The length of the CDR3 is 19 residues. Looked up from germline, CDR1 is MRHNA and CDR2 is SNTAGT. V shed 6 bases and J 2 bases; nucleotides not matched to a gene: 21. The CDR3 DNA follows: TGTGCCAGCAGCCCCAGAGCGGTTGGGGGGACAGGCGCAACCTACGAGCAGTACTTC. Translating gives CASSPRAVGGTGATYEQYF.

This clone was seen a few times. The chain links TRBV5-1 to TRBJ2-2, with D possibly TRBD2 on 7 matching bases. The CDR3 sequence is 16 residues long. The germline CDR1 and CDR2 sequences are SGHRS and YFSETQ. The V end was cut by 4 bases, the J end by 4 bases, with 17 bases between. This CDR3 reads CASSDPGGRSTGELFF. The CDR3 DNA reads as TGCGCCAGCAGCGATCCCGGGGGGCGGAGCACCGGGGAGCTGTTTTTT.

The DNA of the CDR3 is TGTGCCAGCAGGAGGGAAGATACGCAGTATTTT. This codes for CASRREDTQYF. The V and J genes are TRBV25-1 and TRBJ2-3, with D possibly TRBD2 on 5 matching bases. Per the germline V gene, CDR1 is MGHDK and CDR2 is SYGVNS. The CDR3 consists of 11 residues. V was pared by 6 bases and J by 5 bases, with 6 bases between.

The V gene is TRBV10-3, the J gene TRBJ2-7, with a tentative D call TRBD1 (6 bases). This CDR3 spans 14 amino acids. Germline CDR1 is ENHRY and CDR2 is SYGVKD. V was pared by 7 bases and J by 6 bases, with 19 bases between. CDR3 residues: CAITKGQTGGEQYF. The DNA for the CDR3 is TGTGCCATCACTAAAGGACAGACCGGCGGCGAGCAGTACTTC.